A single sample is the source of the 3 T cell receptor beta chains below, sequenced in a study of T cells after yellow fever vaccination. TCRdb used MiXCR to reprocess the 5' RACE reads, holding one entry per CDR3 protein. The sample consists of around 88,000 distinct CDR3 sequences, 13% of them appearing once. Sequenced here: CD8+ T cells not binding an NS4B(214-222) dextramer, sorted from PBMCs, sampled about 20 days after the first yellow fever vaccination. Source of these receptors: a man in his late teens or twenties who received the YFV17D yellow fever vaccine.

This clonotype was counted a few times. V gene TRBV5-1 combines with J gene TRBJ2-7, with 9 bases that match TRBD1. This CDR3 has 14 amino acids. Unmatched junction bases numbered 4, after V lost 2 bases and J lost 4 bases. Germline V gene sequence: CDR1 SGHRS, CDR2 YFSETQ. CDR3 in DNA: TGCGCCAGCAGCTTACCGGGACAGGGTTACGAGCAGTACTTC. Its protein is CASSLPGQGYEQYF. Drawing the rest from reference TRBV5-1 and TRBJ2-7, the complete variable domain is KAGVTQTPRYLIKTRGQQVTLSCSPISGHRSVSWYQQTPGQGLQFLFEYFSETQRNKGNFPGRFSGRQFSNSRSEMNVSTLELGDSALYLCASSLPGQGYEQYFGPGTRLTVT.

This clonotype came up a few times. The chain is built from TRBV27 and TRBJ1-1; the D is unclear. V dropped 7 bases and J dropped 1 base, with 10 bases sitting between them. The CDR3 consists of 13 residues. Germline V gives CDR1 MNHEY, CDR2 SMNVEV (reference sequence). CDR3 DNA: TGTGCCAGCACCCGATCGGGGAACACTGAAGCTTTCTTT. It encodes CASTRSGNTEAFF.

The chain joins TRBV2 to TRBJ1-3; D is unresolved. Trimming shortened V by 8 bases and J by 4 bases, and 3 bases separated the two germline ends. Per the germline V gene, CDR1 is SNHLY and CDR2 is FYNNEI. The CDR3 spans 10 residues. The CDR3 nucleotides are TGTGCCAGCGGCGGAAACACCATATATTTT. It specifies CASGGNTIYF.